This T cell receptor (beta chain) was captured by sequencing in a study of T cells after yellow fever vaccination (dated by TCRdb to the late 2010s). For the study in its entirety: The SMART-Seq v4 Ultra Low Input RNA kit was used to prepare libraries from fractions with low cell numbers. Bulk TCR alpha and beta repertoires were sequenced longitudinally to track T-cell clones before and after primary and booster YFV17D yellow fever vaccination. Two healthy male donors, one aged 18 to 30 and one aged 30 to 39 years, were included in the cohort. Bulk PBMC replicates and cell subsets were isolated from blood drawn at multiple timepoints before and after both primary and secondary immunization. Results the study describes overall, beyond this receptor: Because abundant contaminating clonotypes from the bulk population could be contained in FACS-sorted repertoires, computational filtering was required. Compared with the primary T-cell response, the secondary T-cell response was weaker but faster, peaking on day 5 rather than day 15. The study included only two donors, which limits how far the findings can be generalized. A small fraction of clonotypes showed up in both the CD4 and CD8 compartments, probably as a result of convergent recombination. After the booster, most of the clones that had expanded following primary vaccination were detected again (approximately 96% of CD4 and 85% to 90% of CD8), which suggests that memory was broadly maintained.

Sequenced using an Illumina NovaSeq 6000. Synthesis of TCR cDNA relied on 5'RACE template switching, a step that introduced a universal primer site along with unique molecular identifiers. cDNA synthesis was primed from both the TCR alpha and TCR beta constant segments. Library amplification used two PCR steps, and the second PCR step added sample barcodes and sequencing adapters. Libraries were sequenced on Illumina HiSeq 2500 (2x100 bp) or NovaSeq (2x150 bp). Processing in the source paper ran as follows. Reads were demultiplexed and collapsed into UMI consensus sequences with MIGEC, and V(D)J alignment was performed with MiXCR. Vaccine-responding clonotypes were defined with edgeR using replicate PBMC samples, requiring FDR below 0.01 and a log2 fold change above 5 up to day 15. Each bulk clonotype received a CD4 or CD8 identity based on whether the sequenced CD4 or CD8 repertoire contained that clonotype at higher abundance. Starting from the raw public reads, TCRdb applied fastp trimming at Q25, assembled clones with MiXCR and retained in-frame beta chains. Records with the same CDR3 protein are collapsed into one entry carrying the most frequent genes and DNA. In this record, the V and J calls reflect TCRdb's handling and not the investigators' own analysis. This sample holds some 160,000 distinct CDR3 sequences; roughly 8.8% were observed only once. The ten biggest clones cover 35% to 40% of the sample.

The treatment or condition label of this sample denotes: live attenuated yellow fever vaccine strain. PBMCs were isolated from peripheral blood using a standard Ficoll-Paque protocol. CD4 and CD8 T-cell fractions were isolated with Dynabeads CD4 and CD8 positive selection kits. TriZol was used to extract RNA from bulk PBMCs, CD4 and CD8 fractions, and dextramer-positive and dextramer-negative fractions. Remarks on this clonotype: There is no known antigen for this receptor. No clone much larger than this one lies a single base away; base qualities are absent.

Trimming removed 4 bases from V and 2 bases from J, leaving 10 bases between the germline ends. According to the germline V gene, CDR1 reads SGHNT and CDR2 reads YENEEA. Its CDR3 holds 14 amino acids, cysteine through phenylalanine. Only the CDR3 region is kept as DNA, spanning 42 bases read in frame from base 1. The sequence is built from TRBV11-3 and TRBJ2-3; the D segment might be TRBD1 or TRBD2, since each matches 5 bases. Material: CD8+ T cells sorted from PBMCs, obtained 45 days after the yellow fever booster vaccination. The source is a man aged 18-30 years who received the YFV17D yellow fever vaccine. The base sequence is TGTGCCAGCAGCTCCCGGGACGCCACAGATACGCAGTATTTT. Its amino acids are CASSSRDATDTQYF.